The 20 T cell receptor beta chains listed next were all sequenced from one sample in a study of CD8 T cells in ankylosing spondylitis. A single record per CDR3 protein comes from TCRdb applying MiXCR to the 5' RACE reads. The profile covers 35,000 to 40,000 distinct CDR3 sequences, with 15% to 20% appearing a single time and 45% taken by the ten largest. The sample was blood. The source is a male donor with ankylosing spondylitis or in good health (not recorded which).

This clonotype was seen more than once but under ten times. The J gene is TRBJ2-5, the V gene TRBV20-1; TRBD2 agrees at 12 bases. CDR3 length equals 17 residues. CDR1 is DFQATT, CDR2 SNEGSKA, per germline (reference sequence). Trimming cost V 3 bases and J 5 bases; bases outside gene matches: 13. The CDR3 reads CSASATSGGLIGETQYF. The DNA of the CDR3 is TGCAGTGCTAGCGCTACTAGCGGGGGGTTAATAGGGGAGACCCAGTACTTC.

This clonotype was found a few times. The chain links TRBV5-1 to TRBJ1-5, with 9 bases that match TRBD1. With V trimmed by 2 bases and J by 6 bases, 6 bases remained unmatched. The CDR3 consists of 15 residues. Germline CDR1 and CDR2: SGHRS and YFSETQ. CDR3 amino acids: CASSLQGARSQPQHF. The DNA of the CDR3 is TGCGCCAGCAGCTTACAGGGGGCGCGGAGTCAGCCCCAGCATTTT.

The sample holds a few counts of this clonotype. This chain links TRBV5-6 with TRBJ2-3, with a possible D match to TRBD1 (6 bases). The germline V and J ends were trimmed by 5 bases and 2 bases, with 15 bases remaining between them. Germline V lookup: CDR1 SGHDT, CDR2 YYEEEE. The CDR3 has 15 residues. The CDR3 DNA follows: TGTGCCAGCAGTGCAGGGGAGTGGAACACAGATACGCAGTATTTT. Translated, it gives CASSAGEWNTDTQYF.

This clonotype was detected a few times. The CDR3 reads CASSQDLGSYNEQFF. The CDR3 DNA reads as TGTGCCAGCAGCCAGGATTTAGGGTCCTACAATGAGCAGTTCTTC. This sequence joins TRBV7-9 and TRBJ2-1; no clear D gene. With 5 bases removed from V and 1 base from J, the gap between germline ends came to 12 bases. The V gene's germline CDR1 is SEHNR and CDR2 FQNEAQ (reference sequence). The CDR3 consists of 15 residues.

The CDR3 region has the DNA TGCAGTGCTAGTGTGGGAGGTAATGAAAAACTGTTTTTT. It translates to CSASVGGNEKLFF. The chain uses TRBV20-1 and TRBJ1-4; no clear D. Trimming pared 3 bases from V and 4 bases from J, leaving 9 bases between. CDR1 is DFQATT and CDR2 is SNEGSKA in the germline V gene (reference sequence). CDR3 length equals 13 residues.

The CDR3 nucleotides read TGTGCCAGCAGTTTTATAAGGAAGGATGAAAAACTGTTTTTT. As protein: CASSFIRKDEKLFF. The V and J genes are TRBV28 and TRBJ1-4; no firm D call. This CDR3 contains 14 residues. Per germline, CDR1 MDHEN and CDR2 SYDVKM. V was trimmed by 3 bases and J by 6 bases, leaving 11 bases between them.

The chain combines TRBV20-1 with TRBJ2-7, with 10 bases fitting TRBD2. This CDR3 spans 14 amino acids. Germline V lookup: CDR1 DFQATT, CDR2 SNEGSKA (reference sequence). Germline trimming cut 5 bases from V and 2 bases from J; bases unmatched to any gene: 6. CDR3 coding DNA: TGCAGTGCTTACGGACTAGCGGAAACCTACGAGCAGTACTTC. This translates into CSAYGLAETYEQYF.

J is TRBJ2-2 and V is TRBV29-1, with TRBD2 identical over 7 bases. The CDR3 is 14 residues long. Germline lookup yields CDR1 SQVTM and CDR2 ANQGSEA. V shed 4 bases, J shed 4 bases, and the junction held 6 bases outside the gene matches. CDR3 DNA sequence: TGCAGCGTTGGGTTCGGCGGGAGCACCGGGGAGCTGTTTTTT. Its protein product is CSVGFGGSTGELFF.

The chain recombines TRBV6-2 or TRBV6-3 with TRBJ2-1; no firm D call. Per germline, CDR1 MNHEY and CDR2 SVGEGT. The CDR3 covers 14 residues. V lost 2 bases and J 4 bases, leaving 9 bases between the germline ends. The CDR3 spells CASSYRAGYNEQFF. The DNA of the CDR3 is TGTGCCAGCAGTTACAGGGCCGGGTACAATGAGCAGTTCTTC.

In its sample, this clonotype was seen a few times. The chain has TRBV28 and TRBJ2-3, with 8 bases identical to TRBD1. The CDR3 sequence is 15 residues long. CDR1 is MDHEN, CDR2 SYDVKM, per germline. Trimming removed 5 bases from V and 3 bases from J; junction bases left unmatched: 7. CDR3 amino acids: CASSRQGRRTDTQYF. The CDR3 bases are TGTGCCAGCAGTCGACAGGGGCGGAGGACAGATACGCAGTATTTT.

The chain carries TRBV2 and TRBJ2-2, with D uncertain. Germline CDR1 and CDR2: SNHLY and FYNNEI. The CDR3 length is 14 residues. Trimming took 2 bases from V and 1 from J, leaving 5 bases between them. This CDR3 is CASSERGNTGELFF. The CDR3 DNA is TGTGCCAGCAGTGAAAGAGGGAACACCGGGGAGCTGTTTTTT.

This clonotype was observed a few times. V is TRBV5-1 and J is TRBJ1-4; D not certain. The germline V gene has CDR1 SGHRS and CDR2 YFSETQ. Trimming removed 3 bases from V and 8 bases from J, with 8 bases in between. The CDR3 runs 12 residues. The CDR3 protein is CASSSSGEKLFF. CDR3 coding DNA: TGCGCCAGCAGCTCGAGTGGGGAAAAACTGTTTTTT.

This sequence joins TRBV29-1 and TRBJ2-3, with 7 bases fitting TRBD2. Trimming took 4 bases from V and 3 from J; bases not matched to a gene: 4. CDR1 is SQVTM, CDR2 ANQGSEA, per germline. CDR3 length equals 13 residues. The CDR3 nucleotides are TGCAGCGTTGGACTAGCTTTTACAGATACGCAGTATTTT. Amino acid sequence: CSVGLAFTDTQYF.

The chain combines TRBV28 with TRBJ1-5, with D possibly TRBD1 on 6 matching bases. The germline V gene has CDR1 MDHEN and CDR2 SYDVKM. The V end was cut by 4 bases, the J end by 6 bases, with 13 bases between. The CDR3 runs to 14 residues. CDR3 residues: CASSSRVGGQPQHF. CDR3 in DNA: TGTGCCAGCAGTTCCAGGGTAGGGGGTCAGCCCCAGCATTTT.

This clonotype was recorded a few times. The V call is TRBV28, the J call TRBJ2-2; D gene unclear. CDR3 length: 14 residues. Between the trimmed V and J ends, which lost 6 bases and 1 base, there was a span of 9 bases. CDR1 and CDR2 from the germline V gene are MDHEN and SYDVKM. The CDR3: CASSYLENTGELFF. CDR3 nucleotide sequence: TGTGCCAGCAGCTATTTAGAGAACACCGGGGAGCTGTTTTTT.

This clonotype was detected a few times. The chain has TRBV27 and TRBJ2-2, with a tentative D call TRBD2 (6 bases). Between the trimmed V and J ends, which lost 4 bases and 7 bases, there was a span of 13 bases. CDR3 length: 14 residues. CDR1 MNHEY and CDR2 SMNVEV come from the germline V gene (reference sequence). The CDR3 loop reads CASSSRLEGGELFF. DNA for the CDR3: TGTGCCAGCAGTTCCCGACTAGAAGGCGGGGAGCTGTTTTTT.

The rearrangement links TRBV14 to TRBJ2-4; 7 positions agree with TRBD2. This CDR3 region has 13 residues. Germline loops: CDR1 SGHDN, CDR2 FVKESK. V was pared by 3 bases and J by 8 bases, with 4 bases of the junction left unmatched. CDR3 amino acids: CASSQGGLDIQYF. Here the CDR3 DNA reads TGTGCCAGCAGCCAGGGAGGGCTGGACATTCAGTACTTC. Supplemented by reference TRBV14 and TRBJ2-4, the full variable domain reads EAGVTQFPSHSVIEKGQTVTLRCDPISGHDNLYWYRRVMGKEIKFLLHFVKESKQDESGMPNNRFLAERTGGTYSTLKVQPAELEDSGVYFCASSQGGLDIQYFGAGTRLSVL.

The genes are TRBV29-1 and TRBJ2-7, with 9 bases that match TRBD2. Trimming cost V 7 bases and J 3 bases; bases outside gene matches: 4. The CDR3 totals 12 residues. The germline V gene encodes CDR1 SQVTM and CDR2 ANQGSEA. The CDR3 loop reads CSAGLASYEQYF. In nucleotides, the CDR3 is TGCAGCGCCGGACTAGCGAGCTACGAGCAGTACTTC.

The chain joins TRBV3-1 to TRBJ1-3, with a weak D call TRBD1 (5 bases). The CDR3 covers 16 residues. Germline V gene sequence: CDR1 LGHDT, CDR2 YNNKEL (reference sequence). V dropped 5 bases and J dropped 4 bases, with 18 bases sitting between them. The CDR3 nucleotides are TGTGCCAGCAGCGAAGCCCAGGGTTTGAGAGGAAACACCATATATTTT. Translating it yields CASSEAQGLRGNTIYF. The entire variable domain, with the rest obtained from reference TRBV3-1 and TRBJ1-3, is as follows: DTAVSQTPKYLVTQMGNDKSIKCEQNLGHDTMYWYKQDSKKFLKIMFSYNNKELIINETVPNRFSPKSPDKAHLNLHINSLELGDSAVYFCASSEAQGLRGNTIYFGEGSWLTVV.

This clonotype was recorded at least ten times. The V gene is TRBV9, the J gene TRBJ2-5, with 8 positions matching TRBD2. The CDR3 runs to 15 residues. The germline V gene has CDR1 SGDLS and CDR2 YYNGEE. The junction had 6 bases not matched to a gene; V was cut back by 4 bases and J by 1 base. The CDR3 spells CASSSGLAVQETQYF. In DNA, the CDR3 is TGTGCCAGCAGCTCAGGACTAGCAGTCCAAGAGACCCAGTACTTC. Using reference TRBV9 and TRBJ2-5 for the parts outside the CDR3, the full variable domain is DSGVTQTPKHLITATGQRVTLRCSPRSGDLSVYWYQQSLDQGLQFLIQYYNGEERAKGNILERFSAQQFPDLHSELNLSSLELGDSALYFCASSSGLAVQETQYFGPGTRLLVL.